This T cell receptor (beta chain) was recorded in a study of radiation and T cells in renal cell carcinoma (dated by TCRdb to the early 2020s). As for the study more broadly: A total of some 55 samples underwent TCR beta sequencing, made up of roughly 26 tumors and around 27 peripheral blood samples. The last blood draw happened 4 weeks after radiation, timed to coincide with nephrectomy. Across all 50 or so samples, several million unique CDR3 nucleotide sequences, encoding 2.5 million to 3 million unique CDR3 amino acid sequences, were identified.

With regard to this clone: The antigen this receptor binds is unknown. Base qualities are missing; no much larger clone stands one base away.

Points the paper makes about the study in general: Because pretreatment tumor biopsies were not available, the baseline intratumoral presence of clonotypes could not be determined. Because the trial had a single-armed design, the trial could not examine how radiation dose or scheduling affected the TCR repertoire. Changes in the blood repertoire were not tracked past 4 weeks after treatment. In blood, the top tumor clonotypes increased between baseline and 2 weeks post-radiation and then shrank by 4 weeks, which suggests that tumor-resident clones expanded only transiently.

The immunoSEQ kit was used, according to the manufacturer's recommendations, to generate TCR beta libraries from genomic DNA. To prepare the libraries, a first multiplex PCR with proprietary primers was run, followed by a second PCR that added unique barcodes, and a bead cleanup was done after each round. A kit-provided positive control reaction and a negative control reaction were included in every sample batch. The final libraries were assessed on an Agilent 4200 TapeStation D1000 ScreenTape, pooled by volume, and quantified by qPCR. Sequencing was performed on an Illumina NextSeq500 with a MidOutput 150-cycle cartridge, and 156 Read1 and 15 Index1 cycles were run with kit custom primers. The pooled library was loaded at roughly 0.94 pM with a roughly 22% PhiX control spike-in. Regarding the original processing steps: Vendor-processed data were analyzed in R, and a clonotype was defined as all T cells sharing the same CDR3 nucleotide sequence. For clone abundance analyses, frequencies were normalized to the 10,000 most abundant clones per sample. Public T cell clones, which averaged fewer than five per sample, were excluded before analysis. A difference in abundance of at least 32-fold between compartments was used to define tumor-enriched and baseline blood-enriched clonotypes. A beta-binomial differential abundance model was applied to find clonotypes that expanded or contracted between blood time points. The Baroni-Urbani and Buser coefficient was used to measure tumor-blood repertoire similarity, and groups were compared with two-tailed Wilcoxon tests in R. As stored in TCRdb, this immuneACCESS dataset retains in-frame rearrangements with V and J assigned. A fraction of the clones does not appear; measured against another copy, unresolved V genes explain less than half of the discrepancy, and the remainder lacks a known reason. Clonal size and the V and J genes are those of that table, whereas D and trimming came from the DNA. The sample table lists around 140,000 clones, about 88% of them with a count of one. The ten largest clones represent over 15% of the sample.

Per the publication, the time point label means: blood 4 weeks post-SBRT, at nephrectomy. Interpreted using the paper, the treatment or condition label stands for: 15 Gy SBRT to primary tumor, nephrectomy 4 weeks later. Samples came from a clinical trial, in which primary renal cell carcinomas received 15 Gy stereotactic body radiation therapy followed by nephrectomy 4 weeks later. To follow tumor-enriched clonotypes, serial peripheral blood was collected from radiation-treated patients at baseline and at 2 weeks and 4 weeks after SBRT. Every patient had renal cell carcinoma of clear cell pathology. Genomic DNA for TCR sequencing was prepared using the QIAamp DNA Blood Mini Kit (Qiagen). The analyses included only samples that passed all quality control checks. The CDR3 covers 16 residues, taking in both the cysteine and the phenylalanine. The only DNA kept is the CDR3, 48 bases in frame from the first base. CDR1 and CDR2, per the germline V gene, are KGHSH and LQKENI. Trimming takes 3 bases from V and 0 bases from J, and the germline ends sit 9 bases apart.

Here the chain combines TRBV18 and TRBJ2-6; the D gene identity is not certain. The sequences come from blood, collected from a patient whose treatment included radiotherapy and nephrectomy. The TCR comes from a woman aged 45-65 years with renal cell carcinoma. The CDR3 region has the sequence CASSPTVLSGANVLTF. The bases read TGTGCCAGCTCACCTACCGTTCTCTCTGGGGCCAACGTCCTGACTTTC.